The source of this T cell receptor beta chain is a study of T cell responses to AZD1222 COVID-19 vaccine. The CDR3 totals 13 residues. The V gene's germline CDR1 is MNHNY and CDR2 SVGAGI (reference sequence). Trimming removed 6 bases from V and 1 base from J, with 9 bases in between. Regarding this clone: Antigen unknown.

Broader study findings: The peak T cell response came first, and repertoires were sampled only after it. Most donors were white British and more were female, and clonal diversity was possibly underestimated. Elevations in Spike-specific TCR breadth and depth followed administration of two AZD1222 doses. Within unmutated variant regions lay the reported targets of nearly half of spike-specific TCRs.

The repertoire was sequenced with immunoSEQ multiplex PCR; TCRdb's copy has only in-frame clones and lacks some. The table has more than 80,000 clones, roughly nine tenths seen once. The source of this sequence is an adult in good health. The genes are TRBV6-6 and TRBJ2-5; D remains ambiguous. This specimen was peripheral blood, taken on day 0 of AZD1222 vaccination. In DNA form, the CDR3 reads TGTGCCAGCAGCAACGTTGGCCAAGAGACCCAGTACTTC. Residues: CASSNVGQETQYF.